This TCR beta chain was sequenced for a study of T cells in tumors after PD-1 blockade. Across the study: Treatment was either pembrolizumab 200 mg every 3 weeks or cemiplimab 350 mg every 2 weeks. Some patients also took daily vismodegib 150 mg during anti-PD-1 treatment.

In this sample, this clone turned up a few times. The antigen remains undetermined. Study-wide results and limits: Peripheral recruitment is suggested, as some novel exhausted tumor clones were in pre-treatment blood.

Genomic DNA template from tumor biopsies or peripheral blood, about 600 ng to 6,004 ng input. Germline V lookup: CDR1 SNHLY, CDR2 FYNNEI. The V and J ends lost 5 bases and 3 bases, in that order; junction bases with no gene match: 13. The CDR3 totals 17 residues. Profiled with immunoSEQ multiplex PCR; TCRdb holds only in-frame clones, not every one. The data hold about 14,000 clones, with roughly 80% observed a single time. The TCR originated in a human donor with basal cell carcinoma. The sample in question was PBMCs, obtained after anti-PD-1 treatment. The chain carries TRBV2 and TRBJ1-3; 7 bases agree with TRBD1. CDR3 coding DNA: TGTGCCAGCAGTAAGGACAGGCCGGGCACGGGTGGAAACACCATATATTTT. It encodes CASSKDRPGTGGNTIYF.